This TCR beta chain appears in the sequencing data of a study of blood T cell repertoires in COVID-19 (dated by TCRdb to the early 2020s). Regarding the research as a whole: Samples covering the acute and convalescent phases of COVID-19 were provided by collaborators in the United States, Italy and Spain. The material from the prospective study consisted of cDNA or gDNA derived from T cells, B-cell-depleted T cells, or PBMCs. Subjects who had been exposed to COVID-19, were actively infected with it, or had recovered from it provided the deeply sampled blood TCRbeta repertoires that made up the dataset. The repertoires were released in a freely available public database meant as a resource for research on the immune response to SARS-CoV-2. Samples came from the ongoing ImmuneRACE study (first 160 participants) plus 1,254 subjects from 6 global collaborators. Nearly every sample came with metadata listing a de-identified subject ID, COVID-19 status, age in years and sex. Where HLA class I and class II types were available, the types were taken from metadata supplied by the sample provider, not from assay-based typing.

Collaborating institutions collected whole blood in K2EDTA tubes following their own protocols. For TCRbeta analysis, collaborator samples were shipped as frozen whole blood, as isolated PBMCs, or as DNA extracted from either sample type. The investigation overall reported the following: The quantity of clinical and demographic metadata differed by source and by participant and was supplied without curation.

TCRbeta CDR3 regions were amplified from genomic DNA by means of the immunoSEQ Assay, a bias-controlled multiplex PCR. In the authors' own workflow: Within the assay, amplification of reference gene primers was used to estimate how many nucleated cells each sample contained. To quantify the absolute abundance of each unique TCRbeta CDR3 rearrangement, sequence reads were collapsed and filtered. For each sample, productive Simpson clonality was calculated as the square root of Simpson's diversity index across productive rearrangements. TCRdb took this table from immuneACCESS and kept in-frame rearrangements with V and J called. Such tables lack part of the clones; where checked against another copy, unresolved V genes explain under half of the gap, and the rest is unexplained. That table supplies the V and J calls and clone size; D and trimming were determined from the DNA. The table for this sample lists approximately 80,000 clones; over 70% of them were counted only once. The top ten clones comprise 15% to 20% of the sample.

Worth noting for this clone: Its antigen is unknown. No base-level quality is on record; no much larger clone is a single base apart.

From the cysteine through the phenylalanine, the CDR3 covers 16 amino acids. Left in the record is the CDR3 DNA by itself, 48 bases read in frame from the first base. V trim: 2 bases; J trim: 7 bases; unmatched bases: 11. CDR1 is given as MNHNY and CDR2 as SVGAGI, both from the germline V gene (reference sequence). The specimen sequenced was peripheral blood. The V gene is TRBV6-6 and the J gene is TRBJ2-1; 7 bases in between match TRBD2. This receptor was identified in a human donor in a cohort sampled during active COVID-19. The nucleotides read TGTGCCAGCAGTTACGGCCCGGGACTAATTGGAAATGAGCAGTTCTTC. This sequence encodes CASSYGPGLIGNEQFF.